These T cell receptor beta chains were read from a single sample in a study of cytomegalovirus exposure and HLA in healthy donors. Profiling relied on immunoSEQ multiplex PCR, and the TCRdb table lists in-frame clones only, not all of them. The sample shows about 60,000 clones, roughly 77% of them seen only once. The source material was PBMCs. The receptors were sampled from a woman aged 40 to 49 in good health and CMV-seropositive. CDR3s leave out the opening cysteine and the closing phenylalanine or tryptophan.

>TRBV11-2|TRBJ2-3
ASSLDRGDTQY
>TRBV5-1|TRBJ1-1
ASSSGGLGTEAF
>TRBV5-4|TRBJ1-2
ASTPGGWDGYT
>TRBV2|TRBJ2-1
ASTYGTGYDEQF
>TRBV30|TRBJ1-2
AWIMIPRRGYGYT
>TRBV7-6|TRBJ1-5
ASSLAQKNQPQH
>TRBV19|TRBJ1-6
ASGQGNSPLH
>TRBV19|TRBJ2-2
ASTSRGTGELF
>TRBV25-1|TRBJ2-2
ASNRDTGELF
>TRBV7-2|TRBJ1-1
ASSLRAGVRNTEAF
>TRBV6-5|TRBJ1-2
ASRSGQVHGYT
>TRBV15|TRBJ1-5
ATSSAGMGQPQH
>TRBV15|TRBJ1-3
ATSRDRFAGSSGNTIY
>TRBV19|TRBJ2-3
ASSTGGEDTQY
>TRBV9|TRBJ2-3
ASSVVGGATTDTQY
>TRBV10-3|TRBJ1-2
ATKSGGYGYT
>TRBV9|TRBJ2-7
ASSSRTGIPYEQY
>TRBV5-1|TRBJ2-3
ASSWAPGTSGGTTDTQY
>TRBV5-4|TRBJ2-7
ASSPGQGFYEQY
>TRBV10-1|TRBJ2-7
ASSAASGGRTYEQY
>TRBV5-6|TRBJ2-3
ASSFGLTADTQY
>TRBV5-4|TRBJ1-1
ASSLVRNTEAF
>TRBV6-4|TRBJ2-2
ASSAGTGRHTGELF
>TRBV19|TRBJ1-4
ASSISSSGRPNEKLF
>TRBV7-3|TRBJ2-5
ASSPSDQETQY
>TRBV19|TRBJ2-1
ASSTPSGGYEQF
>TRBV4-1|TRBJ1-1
ASSPDRFLNTEAF
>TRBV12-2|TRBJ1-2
ASRLRGEANYGYT
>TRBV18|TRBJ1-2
ASSPGGGYGYT
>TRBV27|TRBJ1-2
ASSLLGQGDYGYT
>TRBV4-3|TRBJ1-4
ASSQDSRANEKLF
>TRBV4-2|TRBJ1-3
ASSPPGQGAIRNTIY
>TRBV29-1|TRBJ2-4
SVGQGRNIQY
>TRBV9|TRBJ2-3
ASSVGHRGGTDTQY
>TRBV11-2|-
ASRRTSMASYEQY
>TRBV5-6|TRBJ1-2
ASSWNLGGYT
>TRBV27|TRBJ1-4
ASSSPGQGDEKLF
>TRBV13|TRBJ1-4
ASSLTGVNEKLF
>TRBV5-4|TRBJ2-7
ASSQDLAGQDYEQY
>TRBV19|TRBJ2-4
ASSTPGGQGAKNIQY
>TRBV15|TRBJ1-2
ATSRPRELFVNYGYT
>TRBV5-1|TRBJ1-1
ASSAGTGGVGTEAF
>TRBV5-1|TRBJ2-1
ASSRGQGADNEQF
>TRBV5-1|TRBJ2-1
ASSLGGTPSNEQF
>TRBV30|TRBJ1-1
AWSPQGFTEAF
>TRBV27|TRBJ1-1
ASNWELNTEAF
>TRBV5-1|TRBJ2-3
ASSVTGGTDTQY
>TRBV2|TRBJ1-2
ASRPGTIYGYT
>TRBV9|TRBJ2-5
ASSRGDGETQY
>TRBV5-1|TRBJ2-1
ASSFDGGLGPYNEQF
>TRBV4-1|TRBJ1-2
ASSQPTRGRFYGYT
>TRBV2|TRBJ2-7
ASRKDRGRYEQY
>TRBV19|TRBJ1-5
ASSIGLQPQH
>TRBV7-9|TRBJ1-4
ASSLGFSSTGKLF
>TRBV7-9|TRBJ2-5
ASSPGDRTVETQY
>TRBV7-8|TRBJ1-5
ATRPGSGNQPQH
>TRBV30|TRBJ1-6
AWSVGQGLSPLH